This TCR beta chain was sequenced in a study of Ad26.COV2.S vaccination and SARS-CoV-2 variants. Study information: Administration of Ad26.COV2.S was intramuscular, either once or twice 56 days apart. Study-level findings and limits: Possibly, TCR breadth and depth analyses underestimated total T cell responses.

Sequenced by immunoSEQ multiplex PCR; TCRdb stores in-frame clones only, minus some. The sample lists about 280,000 clones; roughly 86% were seen once. Noted treatment: 15 to 20 received Ad26.COV2.S at low or high dose, single or two shots; 5 received placebo; per-sample allocation not given. Sampling took place 63 days after the first vaccine or placebo injection. Adults aged 18-55 years in Boston included the donor. With respect to this clone: The antigen is undetermined.

The V end was cut by 2 bases, the J end by 4 bases, with 8 bases between. Germline V CDR1 and CDR2: MNHEY, SVGEGT. This CDR3 has 13 amino acids. Sequenced here: peripheral blood, sampled in a trial of Ad26.COV2.S vaccine versus placebo. The chain recombines TRBV6-2 or TRBV6-3 with TRBJ1-2; a weak D match, TRBD1 (5 bases). The sequence derives from a person between 18 and 60 years old who received the Ad26.COV2.S COVID-19 vaccine or a placebo. The CDR3 loop reads CASSYGRAYGYTF. In DNA, the CDR3 is TGTGCCAGCAGTTACGGCAGGGCCTATGGCTACACCTTC.